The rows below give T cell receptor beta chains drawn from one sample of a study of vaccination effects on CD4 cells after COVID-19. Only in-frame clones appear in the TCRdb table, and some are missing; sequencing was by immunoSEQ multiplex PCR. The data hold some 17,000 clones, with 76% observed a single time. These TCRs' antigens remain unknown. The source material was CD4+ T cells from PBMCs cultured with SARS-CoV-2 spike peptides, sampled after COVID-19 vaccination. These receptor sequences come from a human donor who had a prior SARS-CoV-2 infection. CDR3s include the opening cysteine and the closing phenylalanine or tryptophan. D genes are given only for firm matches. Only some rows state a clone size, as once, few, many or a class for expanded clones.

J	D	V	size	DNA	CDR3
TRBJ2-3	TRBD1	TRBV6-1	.	TGTGCCAGCAGTGAATGGGACAGGGTCTTGGATACGCAGTATTTT	CASSEWDRVLDTQYF
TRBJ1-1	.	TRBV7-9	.	TGTGCCAGCAGCGGAAATATGAACACTGAAGCTTTCTTT	CASSGNMNTEAFF
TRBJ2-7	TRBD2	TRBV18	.	TGTGCCAGCTCATCAAGCGGGAACGACTACGAGCAGTACTTC	CASSSSGNDYEQYF
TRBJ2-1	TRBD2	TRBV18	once	TGTGCCAGCTCACCGCTTATTGGACTAGCGGGAGTACATGAGCAGTTCTTC	CASSPLIGLAGVHEQFF
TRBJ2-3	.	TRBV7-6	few	TGTGCCAGCAGTTACCGACTCTTCGGGGCGCAGTATTTT	CASSYRLFGAQYF
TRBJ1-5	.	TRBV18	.	TGTGCCAGCTCACCAACCGGAATTAGCAATCAGCCCCAGCATTTT	CASSPTGISNQPQHF
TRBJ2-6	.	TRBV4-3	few	TGCGCCAGCAGCCAAGATATCGCAGTGTGGAATGGGGCCAACGTCCTGACTTTC	CASSQDIAVWNGANVLTF
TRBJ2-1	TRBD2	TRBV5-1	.	TGCGCCAGCAGGCCGGCCAGCGGGGAATCCTACAATGAGCAGTTCTTC	CASRPASGESYNEQFF
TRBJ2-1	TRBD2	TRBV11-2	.	TGTGCCAGCAGCCAAAACCCCCCCGGGACTACTGATGAGCAGTTCTTC	CASSQNPPGTTDEQFF
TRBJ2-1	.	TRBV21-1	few	TGTGCCAGCAGCAAAGGATCCTCCCCAGGGGTCTTC	CASSKGSSPGVF
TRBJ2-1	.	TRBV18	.	TGTGCCAGCTCACCAACCCAGGGGATAATATCTGAGCAGTTCTTC	CASSPTQGIISEQFF
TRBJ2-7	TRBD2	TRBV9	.	TGTGCCAGCAGCGTTAGCGGGAGGTCCTACGAGCAGTACTTC	CASSVSGRSYEQYF
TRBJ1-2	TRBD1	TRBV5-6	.	TGTGCCAGCAGCGCGGGACAGGGGTATAACTATGGCTACACCTTC	CASSAGQGYNYGYTF
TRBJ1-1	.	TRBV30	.	TGTGCCTGGAGTGTCTCCAAGTCCGGGACACCGAACACTGAAGCTTTCTTT	CAWSVSKSGTPNTEAFF
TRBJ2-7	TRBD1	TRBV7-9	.	TGTGCCAGCAGCTCAGGCCCCCAGACAGGGGGTTACGAGCAGTACTTC	CASSSGPQTGGYEQYF
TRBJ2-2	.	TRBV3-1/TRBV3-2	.	TGTGCCAGCAGCCAAAACACCGGGGAGCTGTTTTTT	CASSQNTGELFF
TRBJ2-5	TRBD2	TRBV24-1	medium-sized	TGTGCCACCAGTGATTATCGGGGGGGATGGGAGACCCAGTACTTC	CATSDYRGGWETQYF
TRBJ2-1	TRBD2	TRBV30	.	TGTGCCTGGAGTGGCGGGAGGGCGTACAATGAGCAGTTCTTC	CAWSGGRAYNEQFF
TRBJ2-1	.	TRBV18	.	TGTGCCAGCTCACTTTCCCTACCGGGGCTGGATGAGCAGTTCTTC	CASSLSLPGLDEQFF
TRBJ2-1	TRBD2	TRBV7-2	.	TGTGCCAGCAGCGGCGGGGGGGCCTTACGATATGAGCAGTTCTTC	CASSGGGALRYEQFF
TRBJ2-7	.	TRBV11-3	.	TGTGCCAGCAGCTCGGGACGAATCCCAACCTACGAGCAGTACTTC	CASSSGRIPTYEQYF
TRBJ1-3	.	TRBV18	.	TGTGCCAGCTCACTAACCACGGACTCTGGAAACACCATATATTTT	CASSLTTDSGNTIYF
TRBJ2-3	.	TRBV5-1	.	TGCGCCAGCAGGGATGACAGGAGCCTTAGCACAGATACGCAGTATTTT	CASRDDRSLSTDTQYF
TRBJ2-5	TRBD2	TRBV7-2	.	TGTGCCAGCAGCTTAACTAGCGGGGAGACCCAGTACTTC	CASSLTSGETQYF